The rows below give T cell receptor beta chains drawn from one sample of a study of T cells in Graves' hyperthyroidism and ophthalmopathy. MiXCR, run by TCRdb on the multiplex PCR reads, gives a single entry per CDR3 protein. The sample holds about 660,000 distinct CDR3 sequences, just under 45% seen once. Sequencing was performed on peripheral blood or thyroid tissue (not recorded which). All receptors derive from an adult man with Graves' disease, either hyperthyroidism or ophthalmopathy (not recorded which). Both conserved end residues are part of each CDR3.

v_call	cdr3_length	j_call	cdr3_aa
TRBV19	19	TRBJ2-2	CASSISGLAGGRGTGELFF
TRBV19	15	TRBJ1-1	CASSIEGAVNTEAFF
TRBV9	14	TRBJ1-1	CASSKGTANTEAFF
TRBV11-2	12	TRBJ1-1	CATGHGNTEAFF
TRBV2	16	TRBJ1-5	CASSYQGYRGNQPQHF
TRBV6-5	13	TRBJ2-7	CASKSRGRYEQYF
TRBV2	15	TRBJ1-2	CACNLRGQINYGYTF
TRBV20-1	15	TRBJ2-7	CSARDRHQRAHEQYF
TRBV2	15	TRBJ1-1	CAISEGGAVGTEAFF
TRBV10-3	15	TRBJ2-7	CASSAGAGQGYEQYF
TRBV9	14	TRBJ1-4	CASSVGGGEEKLFF
TRBV10-3	15	TRBJ1-2	CAATGGNSLNYGYTF
TRBV5-4	14	TRBJ2-7	CASSRGGDTYEQYF
TRBV20-1	13	TRBJ1-2	CSAKDRWQDGYTF
TRBV25-1	16	TRBJ1-6	CASSAPGSSYNSPLHF
TRBV29-1	13	TRBJ1-1	CSVKTGGNTEAFF
TRBV20-1	13	TRBJ1-5	CSARKGATQPQHF
TRBV7-2	20	TRBJ2-5	CASSLAPVRRGVPYQETQYF
TRBV7-9	17	TRBJ2-5	CASSLEGQGTLWETQYF
TRBV5-1	15	TRBJ1-4	CASSLPREANEKLFF
TRBV29-1	13	TRBJ1-2	CSVGGGQVYGYTF
TRBV2	15	TRBJ1-2	CASSAYPRGNYGYTF
TRBV20-1	15	TRBJ2-5	CSARGGGRNKETQYF
TRBV6-9	14	TRBJ2-3	CASGRKDYTDTQYF
TRBV20-1	12	TRBJ1-5	CSAKTSNQPQHF
TRBV29-1	15	TRBJ2-7	CNVGAGLAGHYEQYF
TRBV7-9	15	TRBJ1-3	CASSQDRAAGNTIYF
TRBV10-3	15	TRBJ2-5	CAISGLAGARETQYF